Below, 9 T cell receptor beta chains from the same sample are listed, as sequenced in a study of blood T cell repertoires in COVID-19. Produced via immunoSEQ multiplex PCR; TCRdb's table is partial and in-frame only. The sample holds more than 300,000 clones; 85% to 90% are singletons and the top ten take roughly 1%. What was sequenced was peripheral blood. These receptors were obtained from a woman aged 40 to 50 with COVID-19, enrolled during active disease.

The chain employs TRBV28 and TRBJ2-7; tentatively, D is TRBD1 (8 bases). V dropped 8 bases and J dropped 6 bases, with 20 bases sitting between them. Germline V gives CDR1 MDHEN, CDR2 SYDVKM. CDR3 length: 14 amino acids. DNA of the CDR3: TGTGCCAGCTTCACAGGGGGGGTAGTTCGCGAGCAGTACTTC. Translated: CASFTGGVVREQYF.

The CDR3, as DNA: TGTGCCACCAGTGACGCGGGGACTAGCGGACTCAATGAGCAGTTCTTC. It encodes CATSDAGTSGLNEQFF. V usage is TRBV24-1 and J usage is TRBJ2-1; 11 bases line up with TRBD2. CDR1 and CDR2 (germline): KGHDR, SFDVKD. V shed 4 bases and J 6 bases; nucleotides not matched to a gene: 7. The CDR3 has 16 residues.

The V and J genes are TRBV3-1 (or the pseudogene TRBV3-2) and TRBJ1-2; TRBD1 aligns across 7 bases. There are 14 residues in the CDR3. The V segment lost 3 bases and the J segment 6 bases; nucleotides outside the gene matches: 7. CDR1 and CDR2 from the germline V gene are LGHDT and YNNKEL (reference sequence). The CDR3 protein is CASSHTGVKDGYTF. Written as DNA, the CDR3 is TGTGCCAGCAGCCATACAGGGGTAAAGGATGGCTACACCTTC.

The chain is built from TRBV7-9 and TRBJ2-2, with D tentatively TRBD2 (6 bases). The CDR3 is 14 amino acids. Trimming pared 3 bases from V and 4 bases from J, leaving 9 bases between. The germline V gene has CDR1 SEHNR and CDR2 FQNEAQ (reference sequence). CDR3 sequence (DNA): TGTGCCAGCAGCTTGCGGGAAGGCACCGGGGAGCTGTTTTTT. Translated: CASSLREGTGELFF. Using reference TRBV7-9 and TRBJ2-2 for the parts outside the CDR3, the full variable domain is DTGVSQNPRHKITKRGQNVTFRCDPISEHNRLYWYRQTLGQGPEFLTYFQNEAQLEKSRLLSDRFSAERPKGSFSTLEIQRTEQGDSAMYLCASSLREGTGELFFGEGSRLTVL.

This clone has only one observation. The CDR3 protein is CASSQSAAGGGSTEAFF. The DNA for the CDR3 is TGTGCCAGCAGCCAATCGGCGGCAGGGGGCGGGAGCACTGAAGCTTTCTTT. The chain combines TRBV16 with TRBJ1-1; TRBD1 matches at 8 bases. The germline gives CDR1 KGHSY, CDR2 FQNENV. CDR3 length equals 17 residues. V gave up 0 bases and J gave up 4 bases; unmatched junction bases: 10.

The rearrangement uses TRBV27 and TRBJ1-1; weak D call: TRBD1 (5 bases). Between the trimmed V and J ends, which lost 3 bases and 8 bases, there was a span of 10 bases. This CDR3 region has 12 residues. From germline, CDR1 is MNHEY and CDR2 SMNVEV (reference sequence). CDR3 residues: CASSLLGQEAFF. The CDR3 nucleotides read TGTGCCAGCAGTTTGTTGGGGCAGGAAGCTTTCTTT.

The rearrangement links TRBV28 to TRBJ2-7, with 11 bases matching TRBD2. The trim removed 6 bases at V and 3 bases at J, leaving 7 bases unmatched. The CDR3 spans 15 residues. Looked up from germline, CDR1 is MDHEN and CDR2 is SYDVKM. CDR3 region: CASRLSLAGGYEQYF. DNA of the CDR3: TGTGCCAGCAGACTAAGTCTAGCGGGAGGCTACGAGCAGTACTTC.

The chain joins TRBV2 to TRBJ1-2; TRBD1 might be the D (5 bases). This CDR3 has 15 amino acids. V lost 6 bases and J 3 bases, leaving 17 bases between the germline ends. The germline gives CDR1 SNHLY, CDR2 FYNNEI. CDR3 in DNA: TGTGCCAGCAGCGGACGGGGGTGGGATGACTATGGCTACACCTTC. The encoded protein is CASSGRGWDDYGYTF. The complete variable domain, with remaining parts taken from reference TRBV2 and TRBJ1-2, reads EPEVTQTPSHQVTQMGQEVILRCVPISNHLYFYWYRQILGQKVEFLVSFYNNEISEKSEIFDDQFSVERPDGSNFTLKIRSTKLEDSAMYFCASSGRGWDDYGYTFGSGTRLTVV.

The rearrangement joins TRBV13 to TRBJ2-3; 9 nucleotides match TRBD2. Germline CDR1 reads PRHDT; CDR2 reads FYEKMQ (reference sequence). The CDR3 contains 17 residues. V lost 0 bases to trimming and J lost 6 bases; unmatched junction nucleotides: 10. In DNA, the CDR3 is TGTGCCAGCAGCTTAGGCCGGGAAGCGGGGGGCCGCGATACGCAGTATTTT. Its protein is CASSLGREAGGRDTQYF.